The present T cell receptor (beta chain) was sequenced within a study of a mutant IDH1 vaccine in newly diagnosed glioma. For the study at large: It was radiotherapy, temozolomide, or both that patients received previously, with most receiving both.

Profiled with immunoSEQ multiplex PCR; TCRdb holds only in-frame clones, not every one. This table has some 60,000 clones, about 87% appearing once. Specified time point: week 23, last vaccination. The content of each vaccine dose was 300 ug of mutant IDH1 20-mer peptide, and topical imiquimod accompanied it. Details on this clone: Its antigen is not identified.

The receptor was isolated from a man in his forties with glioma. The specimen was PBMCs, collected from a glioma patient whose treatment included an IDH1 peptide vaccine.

CDR3 protein: CASSLYPGNTEAFF. CDR3 sequence (DNA): TGTGCCAGCAGTTTATATCCGGGTAACACTGAAGCTTTCTTT. The chain recombines TRBV27 with TRBJ1-1; no clear D. Deletions cut 1 base from V and 2 bases from J, with 8 bases between. CDR3 length: 14 amino acids. Germline CDR1 and CDR2: MNHEY and SMNVEV (reference sequence).